A single sample is the source of the 21 T cell receptor beta chains below, sequenced in a study of CXCR3-negative and CXCR3-positive naive CD8 T cells. UMI-labeled TRB cDNA libraries were prepared by 5' RACE. TCRdb derives one entry per CDR3 protein from the 5' RACE reads, leaving out DNA. The sample totals some 66,000 distinct CDR3 sequences. The sequenced sample was naive CXCR3- CD8+ T cells from blood. Subset in this sample: CD45RO-CCR7+CD27+CD95- naive CD8+ T cells lacking CXCR3 (TNR3-). These receptors all stem from a human donor in good health. Some clones in this sample may be carry-over from other donors' samples.

The chain has TRBV27 and TRBJ1-5. CDR1 and CDR2 (germline): MNHEY, SMNVEV (reference sequence). The CDR3 has 13 amino acids. CDR3 loop: CASSLSINQPQHF.

This CDR3 is CASSSLAGEASGSYEQYF. This sequence joins TRBV7-9 and TRBJ2-7; the TCRdb D gene call, TRBD2, has no DNA to confirm it. Germline loops: CDR1 SEHNR, CDR2 FQNEAQ (reference sequence). The CDR3 covers 18 residues.

This chain links TRBV5-1 with TRBJ2-3; there is no DNA to check the TCRdb D call of TRBD1. The germline gives CDR1 SGHRS, CDR2 YFSETQ. CDR3 length equals 16 residues. CDR3 residues: CASSSLEGGTTDTQYF.

The CDR3 loop reads CATSRSRSLEQFF. V is TRBV15 and J is TRBJ2-1. CDR3 length equals 13 residues. Germline V gives CDR1 LNHNV, CDR2 YYDKDF (reference sequence).

The chain combines TRBV29-1 with TRBJ2-3; there is no DNA to check the TCRdb D call of TRBD2. The CDR3 sequence is 15 residues long. Per germline, CDR1 SQVTM and CDR2 ANQGSEA. The chain's CDR3 is CSVELAGAEGDTQYF.

This rearrangement joins TRBV28 to TRBJ1-4; the TCRdb call, TRBD1, lacks DNA for checking. Germline CDR1 and CDR2: MDHEN and SYDVKM. This CDR3 spans 14 amino acids. The CDR3 loop reads CASSSDSENEKLFF.

The CDR3 spells CASSFIPGQGPDTQYF. The rearrangement uses TRBV28 and TRBJ2-3; the D call from TCRdb, TRBD1, cannot be confirmed without DNA. The CDR3 spans 16 residues. Germline V gene data show CDR1 as MDHEN and CDR2 as SYDVKM.

The chain couples TRBV7-6 to TRBJ2-1; lacking DNA, the TRBD2 call made by TCRdb goes unchecked. The CDR3 has 14 amino acids. Germline-derived CDR1 and CDR2 are SGHVS and FNYEAQ. The CDR3 sequence: CASSPSGRLSEQFF.

The chain is built from TRBV7-9 and TRBJ2-7; TCRdb reports TRBD2, a call that lacks DNA to check it against. Germline loops: CDR1 SEHNR, CDR2 FQNEAQ (reference sequence). This CDR3 spans 11 amino acids. CDR3 region: CASEAANEQYF.

The V and J genes are TRBV4-3 and TRBJ2-1; the TCRdb call, TRBD1, lacks DNA for checking. The germline gives CDR1 LGHNA, CDR2 YSLEER. CDR3 length: 13 amino acids. CDR3 region: CASSQTTGHEQFF.

V gene TRBV28 combines with J gene TRBJ1-1. CDR1 is MDHEN, CDR2 SYDVKM, per germline. The CDR3 runs 14 residues. CDR3 in amino acids: CASREGQAGTEAFF.

The chain uses TRBV5-1 and TRBJ2-7. CDR3 length: 15 residues. CDR1 and CDR2 (germline): SGHRS, YFSETQ. CDR3 in amino acids: CASSLVGVITDEQYF.

This chain uses TRBV29-1 with TRBJ2-7; the TCRdb call, TRBD1, lacks DNA for checking. CDR1 SQVTM and CDR2 ANQGSEA come from the germline V gene. The CDR3 has 12 amino acids. CDR3 protein: CSARTGYYEQYF.

The rearrangement joins TRBV29-1 to TRBJ2-5; TCRdb's D gene call, TRBD2, goes unchecked for lack of DNA. The CDR3 is 16 residues long. CDR1 and CDR2 (germline): SQVTM, ANQGSEA. The CDR3 protein is CSVEEGGLAHQETQYF.

The genes are TRBV29-1 and TRBJ2-5. Per germline, CDR1 SQVTM and CDR2 ANQGSEA. The CDR3 runs to 14 residues. The CDR3 protein is CSVGGLAGQETQYF.

The gene calls are TRBV5-1 and TRBJ1-5; the TRBD1 assignment by TCRdb is unverifiable without DNA. Germline CDR1 is SGHRS and CDR2 is YFSETQ. CDR3 length equals 13 residues. The CDR3 region is CASSFDRGQPQHF. The full variable domain, completed using reference TRBV5-1 and TRBJ1-5, is KAGVTQTPRYLIKTRGQQVTLSCSPISGHRSVSWYQQTPGQGLQFLFEYFSETQRNKGNFPGRFSGRQFSNSRSEMNVSTLELGDSALYLCASSFDRGQPQHFGDGTRLSIL.

The chain recombines TRBV6-2 or TRBV6-3 with TRBJ1-5; the D call of TRBD1 rests on TCRdb alone, since no DNA is present to check it. The CDR3 sequence is 12 residues long. Germline V gene sequence: CDR1 MNHEY, CDR2 SVGEGT. CDR3 loop: CASSYPPQPQHF.

This chain links TRBV28 with TRBJ2-7; TCRdb lists TRBD2, though no DNA is available to test this call. The CDR3 extends over 15 amino acids. Germline lookup yields CDR1 MDHEN and CDR2 SYDVKM. CDR3 sequence reads: CASTHGLISSYEQYF.

The rearrangement links TRBV29-1 to TRBJ2-7; TCRdb outputs TRBD1, but without DNA this stays unchecked. This CDR3 region has 12 residues. Looked up from germline, CDR1 is SQVTM and CDR2 is ANQGSEA. The CDR3 spells CSVGQGGYEQYF.

V is TRBV19 and J is TRBJ2-2. Germline loops: CDR1 LNHDA, CDR2 SQIVND (reference sequence). The CDR3 spans 11 residues. The CDR3 loop is CASGNTGELFF.

The chain couples TRBV28 to TRBJ2-7; TCRdb designates TRBD1, a call that cannot be tested without DNA. The germline V gene has CDR1 MDHEN and CDR2 SYDVKM. The CDR3 loop spans 17 amino acids. The CDR3 is CASSFFTDAGPSYEQYF.